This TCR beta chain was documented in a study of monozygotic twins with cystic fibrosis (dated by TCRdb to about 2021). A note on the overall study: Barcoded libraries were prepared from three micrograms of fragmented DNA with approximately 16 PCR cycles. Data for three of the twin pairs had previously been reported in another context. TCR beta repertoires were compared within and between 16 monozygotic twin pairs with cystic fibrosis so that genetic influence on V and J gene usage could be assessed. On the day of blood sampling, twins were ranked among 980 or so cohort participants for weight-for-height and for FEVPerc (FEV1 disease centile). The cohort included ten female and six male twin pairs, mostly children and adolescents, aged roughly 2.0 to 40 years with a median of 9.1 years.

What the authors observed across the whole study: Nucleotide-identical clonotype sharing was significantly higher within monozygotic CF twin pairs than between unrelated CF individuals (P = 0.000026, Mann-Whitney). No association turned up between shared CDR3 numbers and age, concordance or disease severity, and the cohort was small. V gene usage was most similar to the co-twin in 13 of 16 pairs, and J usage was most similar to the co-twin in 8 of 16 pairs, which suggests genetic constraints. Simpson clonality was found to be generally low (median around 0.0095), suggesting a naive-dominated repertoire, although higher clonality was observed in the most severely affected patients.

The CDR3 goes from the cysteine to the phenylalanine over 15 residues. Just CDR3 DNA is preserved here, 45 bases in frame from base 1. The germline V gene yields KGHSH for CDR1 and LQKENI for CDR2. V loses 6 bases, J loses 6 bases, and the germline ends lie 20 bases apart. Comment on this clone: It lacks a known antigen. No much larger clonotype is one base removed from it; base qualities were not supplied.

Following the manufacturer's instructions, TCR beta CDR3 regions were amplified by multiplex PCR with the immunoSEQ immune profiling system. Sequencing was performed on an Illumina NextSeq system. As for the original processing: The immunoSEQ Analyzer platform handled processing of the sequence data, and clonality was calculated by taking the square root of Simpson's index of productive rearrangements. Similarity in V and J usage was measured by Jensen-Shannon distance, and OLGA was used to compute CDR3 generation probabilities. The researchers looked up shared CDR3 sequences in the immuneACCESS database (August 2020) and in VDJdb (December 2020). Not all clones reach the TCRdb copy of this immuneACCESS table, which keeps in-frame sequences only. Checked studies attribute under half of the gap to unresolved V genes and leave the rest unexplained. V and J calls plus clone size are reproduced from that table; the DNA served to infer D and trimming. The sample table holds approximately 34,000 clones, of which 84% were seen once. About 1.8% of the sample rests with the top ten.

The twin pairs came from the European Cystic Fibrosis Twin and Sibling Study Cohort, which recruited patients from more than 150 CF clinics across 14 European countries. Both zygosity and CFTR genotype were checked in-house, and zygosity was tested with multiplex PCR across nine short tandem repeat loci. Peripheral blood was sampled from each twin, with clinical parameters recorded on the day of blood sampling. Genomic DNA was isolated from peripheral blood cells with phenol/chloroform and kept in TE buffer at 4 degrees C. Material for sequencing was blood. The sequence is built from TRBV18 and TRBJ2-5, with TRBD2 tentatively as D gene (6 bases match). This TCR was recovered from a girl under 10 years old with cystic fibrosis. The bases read TGTGCCAGCTCCATTGGAGCGGGCGGGGTTAAGACCCAGTACTTC. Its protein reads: CASSIGAGGVKTQYF.